This entry lists 2 T cell receptor beta chains sequenced from one sample in a study of spatial heterogeneity in lung cancer. Time point specified: sample taken at primary tumor resection. Researchers sequenced whole RNA taken from tumor, nontumor lung or frozen PBMC without sorting. Via MiXCR, TCRdb re-called the 5' RACE reads, giving one row per CDR3 protein. The data contain 50,000 or so distinct CDR3 sequences, 7.6% of them singletons. Specimen: PBMCs, collected at surgery. These TCRs come from a female donor with early-stage non-small cell lung cancer.

This clonotype has ten or more counts. The rearrangement links TRBV6-2 or TRBV6-3 to TRBJ1-3; perhaps TRBD1 as D (5 bases). Trimming took off 6 bases at V and 0 bases at J, with 9 bases between the two ends. The CDR3 length is 14 residues. Germline-derived CDR1 and CDR2 are MNHEY and SVGEGT. CDR3 nucleotides: TGTGCCAGCAGAATGGACAACTCTGGAAACACCATATATTTT. Translated, it gives CASRMDNSGNTIYF.

This clonotype was counted between two and nine times. The chain uses TRBV5-6 and TRBJ2-1; 8 nucleotides match TRBD2. Trimming took 2 bases from V and 7 from J; bases not matched to a gene: 11. Germline values: CDR1 SGHDT, CDR2 YYEEEE. The CDR3 length is 16 residues. The CDR3: CASSFWRGAPFNEQFF. CDR3 coding DNA: TGTGCCAGCAGCTTCTGGCGGGGGGCCCCCTTTAATGAGCAGTTCTTC.